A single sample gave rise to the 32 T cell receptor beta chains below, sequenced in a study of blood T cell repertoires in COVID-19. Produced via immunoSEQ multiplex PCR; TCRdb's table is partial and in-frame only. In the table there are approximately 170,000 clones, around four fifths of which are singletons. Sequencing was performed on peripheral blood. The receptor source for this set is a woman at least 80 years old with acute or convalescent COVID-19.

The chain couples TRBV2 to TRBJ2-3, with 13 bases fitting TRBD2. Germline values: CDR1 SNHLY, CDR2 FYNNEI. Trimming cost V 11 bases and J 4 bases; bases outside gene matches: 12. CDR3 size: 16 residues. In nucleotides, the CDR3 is TGTGCCGGCACCGGGGGACTAGCGGGGCGGGCAGATACGCAGTATTTT. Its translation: CAGTGGLAGRADTQYF. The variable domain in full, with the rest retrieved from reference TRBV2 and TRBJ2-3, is EPEVTQTPSHQVTQMGQEVILRCVPISNHLYFYWYRQILGQKVEFLVSFYNNEISEKSEIFDDQFSVERPDGSNFTLKIRSTKLEDSAMYFCAGTGGLAGRADTQYFGPGTRLTVL.

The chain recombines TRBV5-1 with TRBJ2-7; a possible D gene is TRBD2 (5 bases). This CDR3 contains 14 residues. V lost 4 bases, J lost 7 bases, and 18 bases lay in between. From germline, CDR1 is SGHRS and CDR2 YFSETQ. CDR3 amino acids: CASSATTQPLEQYF. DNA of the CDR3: TGCGCCAGCAGCGCGACTACCCAACCCTTGGAGCAGTACTTC.

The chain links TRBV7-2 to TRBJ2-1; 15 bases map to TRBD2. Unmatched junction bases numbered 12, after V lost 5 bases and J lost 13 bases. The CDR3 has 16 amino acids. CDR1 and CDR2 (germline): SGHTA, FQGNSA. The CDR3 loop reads CASSGSGTSGRRLQFF. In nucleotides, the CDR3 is TGTGCCAGCAGCGGATCCGGGACTAGCGGGAGGAGGCTCCAGTTCTTC.

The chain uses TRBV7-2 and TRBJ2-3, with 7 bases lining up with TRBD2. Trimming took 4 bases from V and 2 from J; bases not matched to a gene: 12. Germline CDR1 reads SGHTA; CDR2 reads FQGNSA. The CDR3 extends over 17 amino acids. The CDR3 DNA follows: TGTGCCAGCAGCTCCACGTCCGTGCGGGGGACCACAGATACGCAGTATTTT. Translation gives CASSSTSVRGTTDTQYF.

For the CDR3, the DNA is TGCAGCGTTGAAGGCGGGGGGGGCGACTATGGCTACACCTTC. It yields the protein CSVEGGGGDYGYTF. This chain connects TRBV29-1 to TRBJ1-2, with D possibly TRBD1 on 6 matching bases. The CDR3 totals 14 residues. From germline, CDR1 is SQVTM and CDR2 ANQGSEA. With 1 base removed from V and 3 bases from J, the gap between germline ends came to 12 bases.

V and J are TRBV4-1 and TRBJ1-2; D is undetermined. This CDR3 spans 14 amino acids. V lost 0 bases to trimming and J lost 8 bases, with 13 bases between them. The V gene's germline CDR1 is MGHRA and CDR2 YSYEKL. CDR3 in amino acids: CASSQDPLSYGYTF. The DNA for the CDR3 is TGCGCCAGCAGCCAAGATCCCCTATCCTACGGCTACACCTTC.

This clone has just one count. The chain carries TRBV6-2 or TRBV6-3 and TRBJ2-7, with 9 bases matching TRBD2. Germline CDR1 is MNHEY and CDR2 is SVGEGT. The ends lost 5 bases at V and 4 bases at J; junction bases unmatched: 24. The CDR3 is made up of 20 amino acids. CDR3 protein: CASSNRRGSGRLAVDYEQYF. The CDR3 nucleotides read TGTGCCAGCAGTAACCGGCGGGGGTCAGGCAGACTAGCGGTCGATTACGAGCAGTACTTC.

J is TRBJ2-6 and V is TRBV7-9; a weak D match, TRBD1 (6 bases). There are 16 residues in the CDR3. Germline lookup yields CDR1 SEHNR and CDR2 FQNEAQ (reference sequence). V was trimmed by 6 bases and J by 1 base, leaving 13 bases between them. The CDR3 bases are TGTGCCAGCAGGGACAGTCTTAGATCTGGGGCCAACGTCCTGACTTTC. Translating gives CASRDSLRSGANVLTF. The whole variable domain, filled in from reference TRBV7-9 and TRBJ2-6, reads DTGVSQNPRHKITKRGQNVTFRCDPISEHNRLYWYRQTLGQGPEFLTYFQNEAQLEKSRLLSDRFSAERPKGSFSTLEIQRTEQGDSAMYLCASRDSLRSGANVLTFGAGSRLTVL.

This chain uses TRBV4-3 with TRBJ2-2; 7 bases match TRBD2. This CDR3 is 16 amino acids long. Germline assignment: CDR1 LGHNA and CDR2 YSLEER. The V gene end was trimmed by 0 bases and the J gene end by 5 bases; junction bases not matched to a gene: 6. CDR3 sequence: CASSQDAGVETGELFF. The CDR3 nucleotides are TGCGCCAGCAGCCAAGATGCGGGGGTAGAAACCGGGGAGCTGTTTTTT.

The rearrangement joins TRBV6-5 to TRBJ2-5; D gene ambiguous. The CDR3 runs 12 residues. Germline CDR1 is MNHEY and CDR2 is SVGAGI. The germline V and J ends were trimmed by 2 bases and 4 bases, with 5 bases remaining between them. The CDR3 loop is CASSYTGETQYF. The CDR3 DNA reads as TGTGCCAGCAGTTACACCGGAGAGACCCAGTACTTC.

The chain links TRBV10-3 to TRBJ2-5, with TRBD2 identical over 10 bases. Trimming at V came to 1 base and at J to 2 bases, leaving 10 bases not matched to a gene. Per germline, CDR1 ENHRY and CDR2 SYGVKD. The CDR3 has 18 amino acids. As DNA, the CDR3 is TGTGCCATCAGTGAGTATGGCCCCAGACTAGCGGGTCAAGAGACCCAGTACTTC. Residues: CAISEYGPRLAGQETQYF.

In nucleotides, the CDR3 is TGCAGCGTGTTAGTTGGTCTTTCACGCAATCAGCCCCAGCATTTT. This gives the protein CSVLVGLSRNQPQHF. The V gene is TRBV29-1, the J gene TRBJ1-5; no firm D call. The V gene lost 6 bases and the J gene lost 2 bases, with 17 bases spanning the gap. Germline V gene lookup returns CDR1 SQVTM and CDR2 ANQGSEA. The CDR3 covers 15 residues.

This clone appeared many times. The CDR3 protein is CASSPRPGQGRNEQFF. The CDR3 bases are TGTGCCAGCAGTCCCCGACCGGGACAGGGTAGGAATGAGCAGTTCTTC. The gene calls are TRBV7-9 and TRBJ2-1; 9 bases fit TRBD1. With 6 bases clipped from V and 7 bases from J, the junction kept 13 bases outside the gene matches. CDR3 length: 16 residues. Germline assignment: CDR1 SEHNR and CDR2 FQNEAQ (reference sequence).

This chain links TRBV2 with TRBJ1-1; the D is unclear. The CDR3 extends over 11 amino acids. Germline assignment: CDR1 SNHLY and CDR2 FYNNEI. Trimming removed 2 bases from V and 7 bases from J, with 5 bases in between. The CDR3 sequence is CASSELSEAFF. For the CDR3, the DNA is TGTGCCAGCAGTGAATTGAGTGAAGCTTTCTTT.

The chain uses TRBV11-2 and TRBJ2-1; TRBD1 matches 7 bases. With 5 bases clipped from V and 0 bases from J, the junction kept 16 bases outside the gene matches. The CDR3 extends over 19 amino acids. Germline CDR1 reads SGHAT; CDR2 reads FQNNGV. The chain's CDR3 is CASSLRLTGDRPSYNEQFF. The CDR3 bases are TGTGCCAGCAGCCTCCGACTAACAGGGGACAGACCCTCCTACAATGAGCAGTTCTTC. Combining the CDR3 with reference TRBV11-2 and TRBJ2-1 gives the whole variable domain EAGVAQSPRYKIIEKRQSVAFWCNPISGHATLYWYQQILGQGPKLLIQFQNNGVVDDSQLPKDRFSAERLKGVDSTLKIQPAKLEDSAVYLCASSLRLTGDRPSYNEQFFGPGTRLTVL.

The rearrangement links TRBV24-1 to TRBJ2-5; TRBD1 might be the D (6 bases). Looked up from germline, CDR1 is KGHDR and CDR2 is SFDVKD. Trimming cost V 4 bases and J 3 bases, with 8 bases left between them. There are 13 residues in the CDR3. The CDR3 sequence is CATSDRTEETQYF. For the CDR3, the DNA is TGTGCCACCAGTGACCGGACAGAAGAGACCCAGTACTTC.

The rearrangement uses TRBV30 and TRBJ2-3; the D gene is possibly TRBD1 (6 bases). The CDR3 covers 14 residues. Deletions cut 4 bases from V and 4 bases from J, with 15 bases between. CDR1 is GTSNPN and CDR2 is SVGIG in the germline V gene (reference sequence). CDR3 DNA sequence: TGTGCCTGGAAGGCAGGGGCAAGCTCAGATACGCAGTATTTT. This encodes CAWKAGASSDTQYF.

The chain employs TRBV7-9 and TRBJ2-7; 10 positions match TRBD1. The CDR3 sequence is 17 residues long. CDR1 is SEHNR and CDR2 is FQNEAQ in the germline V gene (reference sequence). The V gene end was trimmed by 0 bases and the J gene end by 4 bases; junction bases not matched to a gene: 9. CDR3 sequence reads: CASSLAGSGTGVYEQYF. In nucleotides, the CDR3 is TGTGCCAGCAGCTTAGCAGGATCCGGGACAGGGGTGTACGAGCAGTACTTC. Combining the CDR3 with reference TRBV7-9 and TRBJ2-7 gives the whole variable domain DTGVSQNPRHKITKRGQNVTFRCDPISEHNRLYWYRQTLGQGPEFLTYFQNEAQLEKSRLLSDRFSAERPKGSFSTLEIQRTEQGDSAMYLCASSLAGSGTGVYEQYFGPGTRLTVT.

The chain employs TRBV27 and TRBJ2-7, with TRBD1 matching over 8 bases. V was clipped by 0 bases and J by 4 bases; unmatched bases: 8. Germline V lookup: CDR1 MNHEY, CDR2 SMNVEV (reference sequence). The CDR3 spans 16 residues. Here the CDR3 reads CASSLSRQGAVYEQYF. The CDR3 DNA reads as TGTGCCAGCAGTTTATCGAGGCAGGGGGCTGTGTACGAGCAGTACTTC.

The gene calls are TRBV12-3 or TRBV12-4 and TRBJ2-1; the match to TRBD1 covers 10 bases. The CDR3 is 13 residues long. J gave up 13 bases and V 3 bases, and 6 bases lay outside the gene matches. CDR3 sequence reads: CASSFPGTGAQFF. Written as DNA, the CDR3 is TGTGCCAGCAGTTTCCCGGGGACAGGGGCACAGTTCTTC.

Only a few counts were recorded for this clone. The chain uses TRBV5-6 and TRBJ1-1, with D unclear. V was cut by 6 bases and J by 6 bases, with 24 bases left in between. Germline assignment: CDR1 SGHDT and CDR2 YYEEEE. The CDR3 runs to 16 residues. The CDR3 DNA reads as TGTGCCAGCACCCTGCGGCGGGCGTTTTCCTTTCCTGAAGCTTTCTTT. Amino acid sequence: CASTLRRAFSFPEAFF.

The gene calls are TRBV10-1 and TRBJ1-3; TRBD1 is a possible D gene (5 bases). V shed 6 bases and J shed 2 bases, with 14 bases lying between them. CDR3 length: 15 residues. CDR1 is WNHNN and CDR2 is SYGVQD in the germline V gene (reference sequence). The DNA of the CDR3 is TGCGCCAGCAGCGCCAGGGACTTTACTGGAAACACCATATATTTT. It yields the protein CASSARDFTGNTIYF.

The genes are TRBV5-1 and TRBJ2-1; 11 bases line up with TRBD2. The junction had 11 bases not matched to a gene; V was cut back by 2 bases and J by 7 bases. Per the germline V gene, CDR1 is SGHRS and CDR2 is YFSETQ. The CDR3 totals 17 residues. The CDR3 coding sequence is TGCGCCAGCAGCTTCGGCCAGACTAGCGGGAAAATGAATGAGCAGTTCTTC. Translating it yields CASSFGQTSGKMNEQFF. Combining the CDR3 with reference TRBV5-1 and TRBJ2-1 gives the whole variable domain KAGVTQTPRYLIKTRGQQVTLSCSPISGHRSVSWYQQTPGQGLQFLFEYFSETQRNKGNFPGRFSGRQFSNSRSEMNVSTLELGDSALYLCASSFGQTSGKMNEQFFGPGTRLTVL.

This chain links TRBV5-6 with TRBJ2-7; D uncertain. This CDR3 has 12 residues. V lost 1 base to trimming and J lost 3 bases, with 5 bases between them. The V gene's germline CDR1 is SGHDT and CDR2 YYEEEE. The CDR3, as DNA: TGTGCCAGCAGCTTGATCGGCTACGAGCAGTACTTC. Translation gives CASSLIGYEQYF. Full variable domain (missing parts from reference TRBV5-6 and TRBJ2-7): DAGVTQSPTHLIKTRGQQVTLRCSPKSGHDTVSWYQQALGQGPQFIFQYYEEEERQRGNFPDRFSGHQFPNYSSELNVNALLLGDSALYLCASSLIGYEQYFGPGTRLTVT.

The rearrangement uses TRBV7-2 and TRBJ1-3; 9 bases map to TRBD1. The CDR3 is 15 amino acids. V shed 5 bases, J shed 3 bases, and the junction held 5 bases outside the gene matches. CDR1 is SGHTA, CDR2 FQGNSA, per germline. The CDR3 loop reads CASSPQDRGGNTIYF. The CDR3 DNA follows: TGTGCCAGCAGCCCGCAGGACAGGGGTGGAAACACCATATATTTT. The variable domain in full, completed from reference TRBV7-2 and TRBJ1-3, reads GAGVSQSPSNKVTEKGKDVELRCDPISGHTALYWYRQSLGQGLEFLIYFQGNSAPDKSGLPSDRFSAERTGGSVSTLTIQRTQQEDSAVYLCASSPQDRGGNTIYFGEGSWLTVV.

DNA for the CDR3: TGTGCCAGCAGCGTCCAGGGGTGGACCGGGGAGCTGTTTTTT. This translates into CASSVQGWTGELFF. This sequence joins TRBV9 and TRBJ2-2; perhaps TRBD1 as D (6 bases). The CDR3 has 14 residues. Germline values: CDR1 SGDLS, CDR2 YYNGEE. The V end was cut by 2 bases, the J end by 5 bases, with 10 bases between.

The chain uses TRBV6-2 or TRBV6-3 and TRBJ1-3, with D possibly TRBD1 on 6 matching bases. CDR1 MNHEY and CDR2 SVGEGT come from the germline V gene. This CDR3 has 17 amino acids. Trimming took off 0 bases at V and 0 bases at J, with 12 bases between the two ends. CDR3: CASSYSPDRLSGNTIYF. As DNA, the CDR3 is TGTGCCAGCAGTTACTCACCGGACAGACTCTCTGGAAACACCATATATTTT.

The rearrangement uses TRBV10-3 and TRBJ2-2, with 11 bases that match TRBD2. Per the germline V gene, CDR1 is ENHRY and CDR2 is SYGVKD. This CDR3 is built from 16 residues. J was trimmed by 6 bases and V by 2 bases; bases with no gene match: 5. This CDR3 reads CAISEVSGREAGELFF. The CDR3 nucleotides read TGTGCCATCAGTGAGGTTAGCGGGAGGGAAGCCGGGGAGCTGTTTTTT.

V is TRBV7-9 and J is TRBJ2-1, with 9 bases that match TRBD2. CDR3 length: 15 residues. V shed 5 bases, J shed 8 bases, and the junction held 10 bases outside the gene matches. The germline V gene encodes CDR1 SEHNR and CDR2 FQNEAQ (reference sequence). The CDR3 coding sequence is TGTGCCAGCAGCCTCGGGACTAGCTCGTTTGATGAGCAGTTCTTC. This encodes CASSLGTSSFDEQFF.

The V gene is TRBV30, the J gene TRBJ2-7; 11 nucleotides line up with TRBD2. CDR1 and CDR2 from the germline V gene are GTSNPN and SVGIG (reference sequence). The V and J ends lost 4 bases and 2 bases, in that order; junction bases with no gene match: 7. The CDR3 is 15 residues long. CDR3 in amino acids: CAWKLPGLAAYEQYF. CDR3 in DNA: TGTGCCTGGAAACTTCCGGGACTAGCGGCCTACGAGCAGTACTTC.

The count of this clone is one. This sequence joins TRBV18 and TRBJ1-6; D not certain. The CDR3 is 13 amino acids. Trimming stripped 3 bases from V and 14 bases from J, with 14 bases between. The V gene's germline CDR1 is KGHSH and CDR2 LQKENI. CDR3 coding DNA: TGTGCCAGCTCACCTCGCGAGGTCCGGACCCTCCACTTT. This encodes CASSPREVRTLHF. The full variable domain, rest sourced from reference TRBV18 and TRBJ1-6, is NAGVMQNPRHLVRRRGQEARLRCSPMKGHSHVYWYRQLPEEGLKFMVYLQKENIIDESGMPKERFSAEFPKEGPSILRIQQVVRGDSAAYFCASSPREVRTLHFGNGTRLTVT.

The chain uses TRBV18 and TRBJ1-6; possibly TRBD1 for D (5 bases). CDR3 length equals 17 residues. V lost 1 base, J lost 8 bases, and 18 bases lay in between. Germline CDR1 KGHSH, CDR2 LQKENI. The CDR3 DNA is TGTGCCAGCTCACCACTCCCGCTCACGGGGACTTATTCACCCCTCCACTTT. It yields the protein CASSPLPLTGTYSPLHF.